This TCR beta chain appears in the sequencing data of a study of cytomegalovirus exposure and HLA in healthy donors. Study at large: Unique TCRs from HLA-typed donors, about 85 million of them, were held in an early data release. Study results and caveats: According to a later analysis, donors in an Asian-associated ancestry cluster reportedly had fewer N-insertions than the roughly 630-donor mean. Clonal expansion was found to be greater in HLA-associated TCR beta chains than in equally common others in a later analysis.

V gave up 5 bases and J gave up 8 bases; unmatched junction bases: 5. The CDR3 spans 14 residues. Germline assignment: CDR1 SGDLS and CDR2 YYNGEE. The primer mix had 60 Vbeta and 13 Jbeta primers. The protocol was immunoSEQ multiplex PCR, while the TCRdb copy is restricted to in-frame clones and leaves out a portion. The sample yields some 200,000 clones, 80% to 85% seen once. Although they were nominally healthy when sampled, donors likely had unrecorded immune exposures. In the case of this clone: Antigen: not known.

The specimen sequenced was PBMCs. The sequence was obtained from a man aged 35 to 55 in good health and CMV-seropositive. The rearrangement links TRBV9 to TRBJ1-3; TRBD1 matches at 12 bases. Here the CDR3 reads CASRPGQGAHTIYF. The CDR3 nucleotides read TGTGCCAGCAGACCGGGACAGGGGGCTCACACCATATATTTT.